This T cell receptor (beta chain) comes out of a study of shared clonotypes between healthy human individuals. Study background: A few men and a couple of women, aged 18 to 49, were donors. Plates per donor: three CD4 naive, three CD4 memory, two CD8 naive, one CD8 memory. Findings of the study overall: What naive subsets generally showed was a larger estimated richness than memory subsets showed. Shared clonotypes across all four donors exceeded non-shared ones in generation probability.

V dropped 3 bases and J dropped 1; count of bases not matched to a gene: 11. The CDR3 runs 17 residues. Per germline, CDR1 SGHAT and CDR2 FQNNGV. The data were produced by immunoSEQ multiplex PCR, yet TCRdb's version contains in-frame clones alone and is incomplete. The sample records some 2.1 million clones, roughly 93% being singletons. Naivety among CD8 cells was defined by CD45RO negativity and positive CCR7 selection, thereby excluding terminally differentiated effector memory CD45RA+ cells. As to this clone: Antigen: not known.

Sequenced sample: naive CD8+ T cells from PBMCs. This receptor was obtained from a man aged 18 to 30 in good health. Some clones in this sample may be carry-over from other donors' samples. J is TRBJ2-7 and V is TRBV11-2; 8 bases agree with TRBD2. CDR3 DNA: TGTGCCAGCAGCTTGCCCGGTGCCGCGGGAGGATCCTACGAGCAGTACTTC. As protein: CASSLPGAAGGSYEQYF.